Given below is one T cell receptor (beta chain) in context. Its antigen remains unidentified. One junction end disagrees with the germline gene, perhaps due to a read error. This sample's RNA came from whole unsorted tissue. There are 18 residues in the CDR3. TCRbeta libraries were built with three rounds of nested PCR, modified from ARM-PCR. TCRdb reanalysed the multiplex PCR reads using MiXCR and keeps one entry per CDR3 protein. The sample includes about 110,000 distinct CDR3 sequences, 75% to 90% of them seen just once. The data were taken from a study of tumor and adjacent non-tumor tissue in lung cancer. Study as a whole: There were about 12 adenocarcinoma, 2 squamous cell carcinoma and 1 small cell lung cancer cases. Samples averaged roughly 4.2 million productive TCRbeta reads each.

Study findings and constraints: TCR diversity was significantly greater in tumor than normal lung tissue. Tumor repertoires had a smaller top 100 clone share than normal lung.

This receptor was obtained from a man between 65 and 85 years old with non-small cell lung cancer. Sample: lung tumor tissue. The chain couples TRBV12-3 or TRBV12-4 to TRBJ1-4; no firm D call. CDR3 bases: TGTGCCAACAGTTCATATTCCCTTTCAACTCTGACAAGGGCTAAACTGTTTTTT. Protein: CANSSYSLSTLTRAKLFF.